This T cell receptor (beta chain) derives from a study of blood T cell repertoires in COVID-19. Study background: The samples span acute and convalescent COVID-19 from the United States, Italy and Spain. T cells, B-cell-depleted T cells, or PBMCs supplied cDNA or gDNA.

Authors' data handling: Estimation of nucleated cell counts relied on the amplification of reference gene primers. Assay: immunoSEQ multiplex PCR; the TCRdb copy retains only in-frame clones and omits some. That table is the source of V, J and clone size, and D and trimming were worked out from the DNA. The sample consists of about 39,000 clones, 70% to 90% of them appearing once. With V trimmed by 4 bases and J by 4 bases, 12 bases remained unmatched. CDR1 is SGHTA and CDR2 is FQGTGA in the germline V gene. CDR3 length: 17 residues. The V gene is TRBV7-3, the J gene TRBJ2-1; 8 bases map to TRBD2. The sample taken for sequencing was peripheral blood. The origin of this receptor is a man aged 35 to 55 with active COVID-19. CDR3 amino acids: CASSSSGTRNYYNEQFF. DNA of the CDR3: TGTGCCAGCAGCTCCTCCGGGACTAGAAACTATTACAATGAGCAGTTCTTC.